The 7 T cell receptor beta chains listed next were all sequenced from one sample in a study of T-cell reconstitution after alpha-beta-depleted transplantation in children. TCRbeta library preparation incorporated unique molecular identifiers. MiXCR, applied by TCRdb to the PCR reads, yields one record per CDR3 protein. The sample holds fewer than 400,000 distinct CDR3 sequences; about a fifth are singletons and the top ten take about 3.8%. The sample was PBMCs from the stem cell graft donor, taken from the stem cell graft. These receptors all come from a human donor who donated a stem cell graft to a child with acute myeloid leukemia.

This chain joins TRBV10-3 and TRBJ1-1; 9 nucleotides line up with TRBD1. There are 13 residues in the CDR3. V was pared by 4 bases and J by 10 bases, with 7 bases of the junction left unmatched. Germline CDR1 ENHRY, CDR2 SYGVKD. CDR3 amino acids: CAISGGQGSSAFF. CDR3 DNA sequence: TGTGCCATCAGTGGTGGACAGGGGTCTTCAGCTTTCTTT.

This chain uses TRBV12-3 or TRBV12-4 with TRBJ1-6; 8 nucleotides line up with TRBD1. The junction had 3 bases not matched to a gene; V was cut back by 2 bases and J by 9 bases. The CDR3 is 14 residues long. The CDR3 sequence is CASSLRDRTSPLHF. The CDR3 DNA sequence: TGTGCCAGCAGTTTACGGGACAGGACTTCACCCCTCCACTTT.

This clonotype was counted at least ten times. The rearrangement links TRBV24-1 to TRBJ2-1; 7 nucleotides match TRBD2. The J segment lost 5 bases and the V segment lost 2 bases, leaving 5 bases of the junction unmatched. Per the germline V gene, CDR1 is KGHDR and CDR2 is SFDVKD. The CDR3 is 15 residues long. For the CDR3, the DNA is TGTGCCACCAGTGATTCGGGACTACGCAACAATGAGCAGTTCTTC. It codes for CATSDSGLRNNEQFF.

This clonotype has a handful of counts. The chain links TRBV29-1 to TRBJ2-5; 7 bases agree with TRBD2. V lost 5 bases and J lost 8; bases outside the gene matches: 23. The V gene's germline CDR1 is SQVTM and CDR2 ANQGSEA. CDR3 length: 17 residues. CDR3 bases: TGCAGCGTTCGGAAAGAGGCTAGCGGTACTCAAATATCTACCCAGTACTTC. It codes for CSVRKEASGTQISTQYF.

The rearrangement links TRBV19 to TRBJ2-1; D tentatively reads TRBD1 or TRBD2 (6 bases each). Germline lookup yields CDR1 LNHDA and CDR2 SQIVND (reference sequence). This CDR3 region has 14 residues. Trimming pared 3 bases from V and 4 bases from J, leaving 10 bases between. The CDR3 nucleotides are TGTGCCAGTAGTATGGGGGCGGGATACAATGAGCAGTTCTTC. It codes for CASSMGAGYNEQFF.

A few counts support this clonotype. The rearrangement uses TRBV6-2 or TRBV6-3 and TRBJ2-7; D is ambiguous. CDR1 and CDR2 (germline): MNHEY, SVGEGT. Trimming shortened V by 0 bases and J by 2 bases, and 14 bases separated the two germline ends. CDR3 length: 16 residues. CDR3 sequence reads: CASSYSLAQTTYEQYF. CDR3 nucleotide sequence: TGTGCCAGCAGTTACTCTTTGGCTCAAACAACCTACGAGCAGTACTTC.

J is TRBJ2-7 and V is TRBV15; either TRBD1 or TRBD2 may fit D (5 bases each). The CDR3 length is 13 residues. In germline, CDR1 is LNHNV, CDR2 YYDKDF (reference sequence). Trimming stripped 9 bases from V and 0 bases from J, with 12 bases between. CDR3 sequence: CATRAQVSYEQYF. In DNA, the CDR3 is TGTGCCACGAGGGCACAGGTCTCCTACGAGCAGTACTTC.